This T cell receptor beta chain was retrieved from a study of OX40 agonist ivuxolimab in advanced cancers. Study-level information: Ivuxolimab, an antibody acting as an agonist of OX40 (CD134), was used to treat patients.

Only in-frame clones appear in the TCRdb table, and some are missing; sequencing was by immunoSEQ multiplex PCR. The sample consists of roughly 60,000 clones, approximately 86% of them appearing once. The specimen comprised CD4+ or CD8+ T cells sorted from blood, sampled in a trial of the OX40 agonist ivuxolimab. The source is an adult with an advanced solid tumor such as melanoma, head and neck, liver or kidney cancer.

DNA for the CDR3: TGCGCCAGCTTGGAGGGAGAAGAGACCCAGTACTTC. Encoded protein: CASLEGEETQYF. This chain connects TRBV10-2 to TRBJ2-5; perhaps TRBD2 as D (6 bases). Germline CDR1 WSHSY, CDR2 SAAADI. Trimming removed 8 bases at V and 3 bases at J, with 10 bases between. This CDR3 is built from 12 residues.